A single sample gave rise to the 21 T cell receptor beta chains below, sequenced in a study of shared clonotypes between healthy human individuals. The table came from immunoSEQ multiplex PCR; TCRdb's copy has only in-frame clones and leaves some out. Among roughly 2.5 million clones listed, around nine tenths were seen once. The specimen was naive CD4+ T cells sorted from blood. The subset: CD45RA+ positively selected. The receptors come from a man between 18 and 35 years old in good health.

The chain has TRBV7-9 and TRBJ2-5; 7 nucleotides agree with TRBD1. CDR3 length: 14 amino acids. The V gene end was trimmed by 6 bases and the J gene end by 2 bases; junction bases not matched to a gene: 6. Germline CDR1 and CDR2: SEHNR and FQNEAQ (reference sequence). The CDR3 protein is CASRETGNQETQYF. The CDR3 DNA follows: TGTGCCAGCAGGGAGACAGGGAATCAAGAGACCCAGTACTTC.

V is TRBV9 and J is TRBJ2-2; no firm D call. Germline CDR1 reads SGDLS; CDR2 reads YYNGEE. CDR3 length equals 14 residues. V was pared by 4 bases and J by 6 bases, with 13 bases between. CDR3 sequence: CASSPQPLAGELFF. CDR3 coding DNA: TGTGCCAGCAGCCCGCAGCCCTTGGCCGGGGAGCTGTTTTTT.

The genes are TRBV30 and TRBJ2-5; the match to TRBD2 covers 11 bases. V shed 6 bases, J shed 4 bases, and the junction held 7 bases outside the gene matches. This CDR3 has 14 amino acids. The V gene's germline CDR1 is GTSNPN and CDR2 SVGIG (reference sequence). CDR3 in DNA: TGTGCCTGCCGACTAGCGGGAAGGGGAGAGACCCAGTACTTC. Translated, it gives CACRLAGRGETQYF.

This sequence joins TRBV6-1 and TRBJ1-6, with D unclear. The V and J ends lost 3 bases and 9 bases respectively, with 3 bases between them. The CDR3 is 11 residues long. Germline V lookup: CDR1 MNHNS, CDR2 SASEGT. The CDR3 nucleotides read TGTGCCAGCAGTGACAGTTCACCCCTCCACTTT. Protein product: CASSDSSPLHF.

The CDR3 DNA follows: TGTGCCAGTAGTCCCTCTGAATCTTCCAATGAGCAGTTCTTC. Amino acid sequence: CASSPSESSNEQFF. The rearrangement links TRBV19 to TRBJ2-1, with D hard to call. Trimming cost V 5 bases and J 6 bases, with 14 bases left between them. The CDR3 spans 14 residues. Germline V gene sequence: CDR1 LNHDA, CDR2 SQIVND (reference sequence).

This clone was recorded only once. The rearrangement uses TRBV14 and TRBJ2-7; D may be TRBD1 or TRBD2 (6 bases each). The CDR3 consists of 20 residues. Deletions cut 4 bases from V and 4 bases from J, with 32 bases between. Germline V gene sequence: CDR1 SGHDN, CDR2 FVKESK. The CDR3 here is CASSRSLFMSDGGLVYEQYF. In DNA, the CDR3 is TGTGCCAGCAGCCGATCCCTCTTCATGTCTGACGGGGGCCTGGTATACGAGCAGTACTTC.

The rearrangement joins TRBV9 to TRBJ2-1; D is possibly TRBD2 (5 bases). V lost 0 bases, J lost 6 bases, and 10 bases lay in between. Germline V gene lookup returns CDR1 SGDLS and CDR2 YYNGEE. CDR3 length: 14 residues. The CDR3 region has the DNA TGTGCCAGCAGCGTAGATCCGGGGATCAATGAGCAGTTCTTC. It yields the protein CASSVDPGINEQFF.

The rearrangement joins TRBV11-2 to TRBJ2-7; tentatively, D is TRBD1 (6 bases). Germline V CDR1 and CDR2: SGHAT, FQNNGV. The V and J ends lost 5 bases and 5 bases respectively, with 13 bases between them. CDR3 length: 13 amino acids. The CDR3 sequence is CASSQQGWDEQYF. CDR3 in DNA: TGTGCCAGCAGCCAACAGGGTTGGGACGAGCAGTACTTC.

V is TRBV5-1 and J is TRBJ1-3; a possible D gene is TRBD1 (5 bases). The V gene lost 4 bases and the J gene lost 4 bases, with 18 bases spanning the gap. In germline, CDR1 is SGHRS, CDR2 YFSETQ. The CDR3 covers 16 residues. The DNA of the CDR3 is TGCGCCAGCAGCCTCTCCACCGGGGCACTGGGAAACACCATATATTTT. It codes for CASSLSTGALGNTIYF. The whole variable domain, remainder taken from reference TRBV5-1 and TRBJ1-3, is KAGVTQTPRYLIKTRGQQVTLSCSPISGHRSVSWYQQTPGQGLQFLFEYFSETQRNKGNFPGRFSGRQFSNSRSEMNVSTLELGDSALYLCASSLSTGALGNTIYFGEGSWLTVV.

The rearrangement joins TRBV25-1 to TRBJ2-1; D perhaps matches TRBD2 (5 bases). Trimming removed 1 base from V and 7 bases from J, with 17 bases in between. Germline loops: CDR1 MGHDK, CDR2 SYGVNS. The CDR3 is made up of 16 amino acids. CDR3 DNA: TGTGCCAGCAGTGAATTAGGCGGGTCCAGTTCGAATGAGCAGTTCTTC. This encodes CASSELGGSSSNEQFF.

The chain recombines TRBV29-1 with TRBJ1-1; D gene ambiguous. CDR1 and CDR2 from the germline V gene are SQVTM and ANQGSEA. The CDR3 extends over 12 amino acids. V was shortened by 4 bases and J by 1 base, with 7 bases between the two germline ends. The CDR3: CSVVGRNTEAFF. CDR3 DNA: TGCAGCGTTGTGGGCAGGAACACTGAAGCTTTCTTT.

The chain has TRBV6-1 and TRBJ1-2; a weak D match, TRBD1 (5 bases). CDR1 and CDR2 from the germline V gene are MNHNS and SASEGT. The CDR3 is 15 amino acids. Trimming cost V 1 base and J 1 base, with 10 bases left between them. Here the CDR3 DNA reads TGTGCCAGCAGTGAAGGGGGAGGGGATAACTATGGCTACACCTTC. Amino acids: CASSEGGGDNYGYTF.

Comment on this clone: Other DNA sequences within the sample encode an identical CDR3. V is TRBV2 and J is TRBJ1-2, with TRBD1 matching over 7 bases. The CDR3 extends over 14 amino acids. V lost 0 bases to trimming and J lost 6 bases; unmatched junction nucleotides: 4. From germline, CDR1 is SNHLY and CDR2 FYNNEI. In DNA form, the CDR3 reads TGTGCCAGCAGTGAAGCGCGGCAGGGGGATGGCTACACCTTC. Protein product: CASSEARQGDGYTF.

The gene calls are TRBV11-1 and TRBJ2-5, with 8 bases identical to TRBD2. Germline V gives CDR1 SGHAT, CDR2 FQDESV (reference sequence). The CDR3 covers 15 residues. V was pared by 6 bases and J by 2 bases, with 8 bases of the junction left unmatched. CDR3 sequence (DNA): TGTGCCAGCAGTCCCGGGGGGGGCCATCAAGAGACCCAGTACTTC. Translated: CASSPGGGHQETQYF.

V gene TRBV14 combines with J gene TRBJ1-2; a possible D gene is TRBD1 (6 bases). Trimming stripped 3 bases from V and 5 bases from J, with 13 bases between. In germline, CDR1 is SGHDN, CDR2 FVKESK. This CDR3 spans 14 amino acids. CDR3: CASSQSGEGYGYTF. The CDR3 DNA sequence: TGTGCCAGCAGCCAGTCAGGGGAGGGATATGGCTACACCTTC.

CDR3 nucleotide sequence: TGTGCCAGCAGCGTTGTCGGCGGACGGACCGGGGAGCTGTTTTTT. It yields the protein CASSVVGGRTGELFF. The chain recombines TRBV9 with TRBJ2-2; the D is unclear. With 2 bases removed from V and 5 bases from J, the gap between germline ends came to 13 bases. The CDR3 has 15 residues. Germline V lookup: CDR1 SGDLS, CDR2 YYNGEE.

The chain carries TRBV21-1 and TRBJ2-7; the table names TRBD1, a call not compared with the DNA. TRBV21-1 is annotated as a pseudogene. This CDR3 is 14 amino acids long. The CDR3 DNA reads TGTGCCAGCAGCAAAGAGACAGCTCACTACGAGCAGTACTTC. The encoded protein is CASSKETAHYEQYF.

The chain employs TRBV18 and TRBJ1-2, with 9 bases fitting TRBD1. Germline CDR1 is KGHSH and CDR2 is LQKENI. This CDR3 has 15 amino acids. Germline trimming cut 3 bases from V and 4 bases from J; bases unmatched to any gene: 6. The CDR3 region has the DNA TGTGCCAGCTCACCGCAGGACAGGGGATTCTATGGCTACACCTTC. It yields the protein CASSPQDRGFYGYTF. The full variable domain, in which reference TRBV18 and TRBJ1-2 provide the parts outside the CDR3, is NAGVMQNPRHLVRRRGQEARLRCSPMKGHSHVYWYRQLPEEGLKFMVYLQKENIIDESGMPKERFSAEFPKEGPSILRIQQVVRGDSAAYFCASSPQDRGFYGYTFGSGTRLTVV.

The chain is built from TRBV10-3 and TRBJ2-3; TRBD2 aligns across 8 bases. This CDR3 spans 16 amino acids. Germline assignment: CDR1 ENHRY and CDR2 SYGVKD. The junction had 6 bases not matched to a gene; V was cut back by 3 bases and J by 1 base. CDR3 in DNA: TGTGCCATCAGTGATGATCTAGCGGGCCGCACAGATACGCAGTATTTT. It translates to CAISDDLAGRTDTQYF.

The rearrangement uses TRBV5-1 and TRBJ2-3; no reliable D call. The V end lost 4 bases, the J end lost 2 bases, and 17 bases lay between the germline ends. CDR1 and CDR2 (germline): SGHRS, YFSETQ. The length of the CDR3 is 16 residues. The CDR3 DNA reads TGCGCCAGCAGCCCTCTCCCTCTAGGGAACACAGATACGCAGTATTTT. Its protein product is CASSPLPLGNTDTQYF.

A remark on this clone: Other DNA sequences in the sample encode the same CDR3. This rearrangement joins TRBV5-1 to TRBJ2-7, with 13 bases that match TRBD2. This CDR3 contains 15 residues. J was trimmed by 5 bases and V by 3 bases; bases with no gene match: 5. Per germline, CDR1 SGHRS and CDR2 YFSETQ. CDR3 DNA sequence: TGCGCCAGCAGCTCCGGGACTAGCGGGAACCACGAGCAGTACTTC. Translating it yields CASSSGTSGNHEQYF.